The rows below give T cell receptor beta chains drawn from one sample of a study of blood T cell repertoires in COVID-19. Profiling relied on immunoSEQ multiplex PCR, and the TCRdb table lists in-frame clones only, not all of them. This table has about 360,000 clones, more than 75% appearing once. Specimen: peripheral blood. The receptors were sampled from a human donor in a cohort sampled during active COVID-19. The conserved cysteine and the conserved F or W are not part of the CDR3 here. Fields, in order: D gene, J gene, V gene, CDR3 protein. D genes are given only for firm matches.

TRBD2	TRBJ2-1	TRBV4-1	ASSQDRGGQNEQF
.	TRBJ2-7	TRBV6-1	ASSESRGGYEQY
.	TRBJ1-5	TRBV30	AWSVSNQPQH
TRBD2	TRBJ2-5	TRBV7-9	ASSLNRTRTQETQY
.	TRBJ1-2	TRBV28	ASNPGQLTGARSNGYT
.	TRBJ1-1	TRBV12-3/TRBV12-4	ASSQTRGTEAF
.	TRBJ1-1	TRBV19	ASRGGFGGNTEAF
.	TRBJ1-1	TRBV19	ASSSRGWNTEAF
.	TRBJ2-7	TRBV7-2	ASSSQAGGSSYEQY
TRBD2	TRBJ2-3	TRBV5-1	ASSETGTSGPAGTDTQY
TRBD1	TRBJ1-2	TRBV4-2	ASSQDLRTGEIYGYT
.	TRBJ2-2	TRBV18	ASSTRLGELF
.	TRBJ2-3	TRBV3-1/TRBV3-2	ASSHGTSTDTQY
.	TRBJ2-7	TRBV6-5	ASGAPGDEQY
TRBD2	TRBJ2-1	TRBV5-4	ASSLAAAGVPRSYNEQF
.	TRBJ1-6	TRBV7-9	ASSLRATNSPLH
TRBD2	TRBJ2-7	TRBV19	ASSISASGFSYEQY
TRBD1	TRBJ1-3	TRBV10-3	AISLGQARGNTIY
TRBD2	TRBJ2-5	TRBV7-2	ASSLEAGGQGTQY
TRBD1	TRBJ2-7	TRBV10-1	ASSESGKGGRPYEQY
.	TRBJ2-7	TRBV5-1	ASSLAPGSDEQY
TRBD1	TRBJ1-1	TRBV3-1/TRBV3-2	ASSQQGAAF
TRBD1	TRBJ1-1	TRBV7-7	ASSPTGQGGLHTEAF
TRBD2	TRBJ2-3	TRBV11-3	ASSQRLGGGSTDTQY
TRBD2	TRBJ2-3	TRBV9	ASSLAGGADTQY
TRBD1	TRBJ2-7	TRBV6-5	ASSSGTGHYEQY
.	TRBJ1-4	TRBV5-1	ASRTGSNEKLF
.	TRBJ2-5	TRBV11-2	ASSLETSGIGTQY
TRBD2	TRBJ2-2	TRBV9	ASSVTSDVAGELF
TRBD2	TRBJ2-7	TRBV3-1/TRBV3-2	ASSQGLAGGPYEQY
.	TRBJ2-2	TRBV6-6	ASRWANGELF
TRBD1	TRBJ1-2	TRBV9	ASSVAGTGWGYGYT
TRBD2	TRBJ2-3	TRBV7-3	ASSILSGGSTDTQY
.	TRBJ1-2	TRBV18	ASSSAAGVEGYT
.	TRBJ1-3	TRBV4-1	ASSQDPGSAIY
.	TRBJ2-7	TRBV24-1	ATSDIGVLGEQY